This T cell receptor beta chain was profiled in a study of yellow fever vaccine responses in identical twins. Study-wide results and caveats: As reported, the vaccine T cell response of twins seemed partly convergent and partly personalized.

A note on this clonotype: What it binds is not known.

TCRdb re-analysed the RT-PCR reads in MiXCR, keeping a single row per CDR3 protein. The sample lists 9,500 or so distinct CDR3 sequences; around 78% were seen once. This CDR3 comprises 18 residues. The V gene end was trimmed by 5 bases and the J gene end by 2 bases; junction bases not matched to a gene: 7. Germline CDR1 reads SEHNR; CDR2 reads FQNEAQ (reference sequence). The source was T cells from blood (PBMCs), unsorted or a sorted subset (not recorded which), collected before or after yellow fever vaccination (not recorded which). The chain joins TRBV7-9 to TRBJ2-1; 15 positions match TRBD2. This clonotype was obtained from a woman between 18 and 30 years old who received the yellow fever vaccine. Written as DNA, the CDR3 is TGTGCCAGCAGCCTTATCGGACTAGCGGGAGGGACCTACAATGAGCAGTTCTTC. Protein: CASSLIGLAGGTYNEQFF.